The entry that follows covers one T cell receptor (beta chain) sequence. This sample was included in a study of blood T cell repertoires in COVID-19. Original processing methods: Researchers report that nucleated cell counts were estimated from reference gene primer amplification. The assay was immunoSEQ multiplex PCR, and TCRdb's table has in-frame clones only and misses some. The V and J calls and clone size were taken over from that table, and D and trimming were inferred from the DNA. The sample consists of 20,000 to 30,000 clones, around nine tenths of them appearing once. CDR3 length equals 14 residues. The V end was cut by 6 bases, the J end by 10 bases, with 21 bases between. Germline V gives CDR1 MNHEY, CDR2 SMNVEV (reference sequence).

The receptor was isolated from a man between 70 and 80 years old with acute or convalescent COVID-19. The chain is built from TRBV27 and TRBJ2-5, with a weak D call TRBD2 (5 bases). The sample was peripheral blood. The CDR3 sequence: CASSSRGRMSDQYF. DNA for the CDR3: TGTGCCAGCAGCTCACGCGGGCGCATGAGTGACCAGTACTTC.